These T cell receptor beta chains were read from a single sample in a study of T-cell reconstitution after alpha-beta-depleted transplantation in children. TCRdb re-called the PCR reads with MiXCR, one entry per CDR3 protein. The table lists tens of thousands of distinct CDR3 sequences, under 6% of them singletons. The sample in question was PBMCs, mostly from graft donor cells, obtained 60 days after TCRalphabeta/CD19-depleted stem cell transplant. The receptors were sampled from a female patient aged 2-9 years who had a stem cell transplant for aplastic anemia, so the T cells may come from the graft donor. Each CDR3 is given with its conserved first and last residue. D genes are given only for firm matches. The size entry is marked missing in some rows and otherwise reads once, few, many or a size class.

j_call clone_size d_call v_call cdr3_length cdr3_nt cdr3_aa
TRBJ2-2 few NA TRBV12-3/TRBV12-4 19 TGTGCCAGCAGTTTAGCGAAAATGGGGATGGGACTCCACACCGGGGAGCTGTTTTTT CASSLAKMGMGLHTGELFF
TRBJ2-3 few TRBD2 TRBV7-9 13 TGTGCCAGCAGCTTAGACGGGAGGGATACGCAGTATTTT CASSLDGRDTQYF
TRBJ1-1 NA NA TRBV19 14 TGTGCCAGTAGTCAAGGACAAGGGTCCCTAAGGGCTTTCTTT CASSQGQGSLRAFF
TRBJ1-2 few TRBD1 TRBV3-1 15 TGTGCCAGCAGCCACGGGGACAGGGGGCGCAGTGGCTACACCTTC CASSHGDRGRSGYTF
TRBJ1-1 few TRBD1 TRBV5-1 16 TGCGCCAGCAGCACAGGGACAGGGAGGGTACGCGCTGAAGCTTTCTTT CASSTGTGRVRAEAFF
TRBJ2-5 many TRBD2 TRBV5-5 15 TGTGCCAGCAGCTTTTGGGGGAGGGCCGAGGAGACCCAGTACTTC CASSFWGRAEETQYF
TRBJ1-4 many NA TRBV6-5 12 TGTGCCAGCAGAGGATCTAATGAAAAACTGTTTTTT CASRGSNEKLFF
TRBJ2-7 NA NA TRBV5-1 13 TGCGCCAGCAGCTTGGTCGGTTCCTACGAGCAGTACTTC CASSLVGSYEQYF
TRBJ1-5 NA NA TRBV7-3 17 TGTGCCAGCAGCCCACCTTGGGGGGGGTTGAGCAATCAGCCCCAGCATTTT CASSPPWGGLSNQPQHF
TRBJ1-6 NA NA TRBV28 14 TGTGCCAGCCAGAACGGGCCGGGGAATTCACCCCTCCACTTT CASQNGPGNSPLHF
TRBJ2-3 many TRBD1 TRBV5-1 16 TGCGCCAGCAGCCAGGGGGGGACAGGGGGCACAGATACGCAGTATTTT CASSQGGTGGTDTQYF
TRBJ2-1 many NA TRBV5-6 11 TGTGCCAGCAGCTTCGCCAATGAGCAGTTCTTC CASSFANEQFF
TRBJ2-1 many NA TRBV7-9 15 TGTGCCAGCAGCTTACCGGGAGTCGGTTACAATGAGCAGTTCTTC CASSLPGVGYNEQFF
TRBJ1-4 many TRBD1 TRBV7-2 15 TGTGCCAGCAGCTTAGGGGGACAGTCTAATGAAAAACTGTTTTTT CASSLGGQSNEKLFF
TRBJ2-1 many NA TRBV20-1 15 TGCAGTGCTAATCGGGGGGCGGGAGTTGGCAATGAGCAGTTCTTC CSANRGAGVGNEQFF